This T cell receptor beta chain comes out of a study of vaccination and CD4 T cells after COVID-19. Overall study context: Convalescent patients gave post-COVID blood a median about 95 days post-diagnosis, range 35 to 161. Treatment of control cultures consisted of a CEFX pool, an HIV-1 Nef pool, or no peptide. Study observations and caveats: In median terms, SARS-CoV-2-reactive clonotypes went from approximately 23 to 38, a nonsignificant rise.

This clonotype was counted a few times. Its antigen is still unknown. As to treatment: roughly 10-day PBMC culture with coronavirus spike peptide pools or control peptides (ViraFEST assay). It was with 9 to 10 IU/ml IL-2 and roughly 9 ug/ml peptide pools that roughly 2.2 million PBMCs per well were cultured. Cultured CD4+ T cells had their DNA profiled by the Oncomine TCR Beta short-read assay. TCRdb recomputed calls from the PCR reads with MiXCR, one row per CDR3 protein. The table records 15,000 to 20,000 distinct CDR3 sequences, about two fifths of them present only once. Sequencing was carried out using CD4+ T cells from blood, cultured in vitro. The clonotype was recovered from a human donor who had recovered from COVID-19.

The CDR3 protein is CAISELSPAANTGELFF. CDR3 sequence (DNA): TGTGCCATCAGTGAACTGTCACCCGCCGCGAACACCGGGGAGCTGTTTTTT. This chain links TRBV10-3 with TRBJ2-2; D uncertain. CDR1 and CDR2 from the germline V gene are ENHRY and SYGVKD. The V end lost 3 bases, the J end lost 0 bases, and 14 bases lay between the germline ends. CDR3 length: 17 residues.